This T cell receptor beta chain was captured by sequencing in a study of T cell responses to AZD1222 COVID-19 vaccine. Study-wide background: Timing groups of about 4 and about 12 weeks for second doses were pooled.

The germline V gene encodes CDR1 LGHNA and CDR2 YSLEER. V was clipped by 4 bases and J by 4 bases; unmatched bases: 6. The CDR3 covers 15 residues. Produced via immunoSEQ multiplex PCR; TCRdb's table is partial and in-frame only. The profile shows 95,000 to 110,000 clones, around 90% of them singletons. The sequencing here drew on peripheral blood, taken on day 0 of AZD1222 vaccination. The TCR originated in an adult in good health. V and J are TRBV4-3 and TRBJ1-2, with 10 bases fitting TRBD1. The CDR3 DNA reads TGCGCCAGCAGCCGGGGACAGGGGAAATCCTATGGCTACACCTTC. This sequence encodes CASSRGQGKSYGYTF.